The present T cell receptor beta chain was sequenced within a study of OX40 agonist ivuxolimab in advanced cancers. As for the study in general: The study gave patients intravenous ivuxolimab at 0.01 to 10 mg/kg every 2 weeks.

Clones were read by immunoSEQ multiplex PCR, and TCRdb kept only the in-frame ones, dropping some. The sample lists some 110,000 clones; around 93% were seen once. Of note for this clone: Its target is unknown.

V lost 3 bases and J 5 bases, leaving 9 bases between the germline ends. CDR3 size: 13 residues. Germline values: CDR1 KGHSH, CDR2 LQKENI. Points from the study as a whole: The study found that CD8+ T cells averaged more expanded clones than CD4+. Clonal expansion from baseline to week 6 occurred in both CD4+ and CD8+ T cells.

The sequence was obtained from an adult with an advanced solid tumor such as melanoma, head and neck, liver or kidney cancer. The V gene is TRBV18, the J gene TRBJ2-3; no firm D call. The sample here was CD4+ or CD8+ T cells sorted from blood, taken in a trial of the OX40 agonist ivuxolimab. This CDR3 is CASSPSRRDTQYF. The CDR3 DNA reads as TGTGCCAGCTCACCGAGTAGGAGAGATACGCAGTATTTT.